The T cell receptor (beta chain) described here comes from a study of cytomegalovirus exposure and HLA in healthy donors. The donors were members of the validation cohort, which comprised about 120 subjects and was separate from the first cohort of some 680 subjects. General study findings and limits: In vitro testing confirmed three CMV-associated chains as specific for CMV antigens. Cytomegalovirus-associated TCR beta chains were listed, numbering over 150.

Assay: immunoSEQ multiplex PCR; the TCRdb copy retains only in-frame clones and omits some. The data show approximately 170,000 clones, roughly 84% seen once. With regard to this clone: The antigen is undetermined.

The CDR3 is 15 residues long. V dropped 5 bases and J dropped 9; count of bases not matched to a gene: 12. Germline V gene lookup returns CDR1 PRHDT and CDR2 FYEKMQ (reference sequence). V is TRBV13 and J is TRBJ2-1; 8 nucleotides match TRBD2. Material for sequencing was PBMCs. The sequence was collected from a man aged 25 to 40 in good health and CMV-seropositive. The CDR3 loop is CASSPRESGSGEQFF. The CDR3 coding sequence is TGTGCCAGCAGCCCCAGGGAGAGCGGGAGTGGTGAGCAGTTCTTC.